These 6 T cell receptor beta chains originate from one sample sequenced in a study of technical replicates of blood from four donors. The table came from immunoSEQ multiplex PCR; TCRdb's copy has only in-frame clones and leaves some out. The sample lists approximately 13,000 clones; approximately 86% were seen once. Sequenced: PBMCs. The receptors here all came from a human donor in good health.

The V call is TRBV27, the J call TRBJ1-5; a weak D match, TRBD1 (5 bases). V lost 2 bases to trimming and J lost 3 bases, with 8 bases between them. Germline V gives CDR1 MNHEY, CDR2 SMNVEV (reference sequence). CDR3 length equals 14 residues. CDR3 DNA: TGTGCCAGCAGTTTAGCGGGACTCAATCAGCCCCAGCATTTT. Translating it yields CASSLAGLNQPQHF.

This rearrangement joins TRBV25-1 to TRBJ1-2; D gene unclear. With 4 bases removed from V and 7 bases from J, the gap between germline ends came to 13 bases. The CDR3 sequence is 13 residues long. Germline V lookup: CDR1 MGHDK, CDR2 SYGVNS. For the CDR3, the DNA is TGTGCCAGCAGTGCTACGGGATTTCTTGGCTACACCTTC. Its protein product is CASSATGFLGYTF.

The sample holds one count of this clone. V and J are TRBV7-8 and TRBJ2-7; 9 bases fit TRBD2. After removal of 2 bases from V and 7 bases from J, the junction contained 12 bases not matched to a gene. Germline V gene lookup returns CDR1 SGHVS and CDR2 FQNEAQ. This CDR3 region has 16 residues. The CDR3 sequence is CASSLKSGRTPREQYF. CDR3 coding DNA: TGTGCCAGCAGCTTAAAGAGCGGGAGGACACCTAGGGAGCAGTACTTC.

The CDR3 loop is CASSRTSGEYEQYF. Here the CDR3 DNA reads TGCGCCAGCAGCAGGACTAGCGGCGAGTACGAGCAGTACTTC. This sequence joins TRBV5-1 and TRBJ2-7, with 10 bases aligning to TRBD2. The CDR3 extends over 14 amino acids. The junction had 5 bases not matched to a gene; V was cut back by 4 bases and J by 4 bases. The germline V gene has CDR1 SGHRS and CDR2 YFSETQ.

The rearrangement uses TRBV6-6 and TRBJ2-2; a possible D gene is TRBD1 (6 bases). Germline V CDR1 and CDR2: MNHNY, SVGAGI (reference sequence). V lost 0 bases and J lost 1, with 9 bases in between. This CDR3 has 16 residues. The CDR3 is CASSYSTGKNTGELFF. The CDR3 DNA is TGTGCCAGCAGTTACTCGACAGGAAAGAACACCGGGGAGCTGTTTTTT.

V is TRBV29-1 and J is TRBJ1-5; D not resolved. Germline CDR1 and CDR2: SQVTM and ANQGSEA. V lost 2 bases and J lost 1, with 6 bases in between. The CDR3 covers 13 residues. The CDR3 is CSVEYSSNQPQHF. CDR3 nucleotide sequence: TGCAGCGTTGAATACTCCAGCAATCAGCCCCAGCATTTT.